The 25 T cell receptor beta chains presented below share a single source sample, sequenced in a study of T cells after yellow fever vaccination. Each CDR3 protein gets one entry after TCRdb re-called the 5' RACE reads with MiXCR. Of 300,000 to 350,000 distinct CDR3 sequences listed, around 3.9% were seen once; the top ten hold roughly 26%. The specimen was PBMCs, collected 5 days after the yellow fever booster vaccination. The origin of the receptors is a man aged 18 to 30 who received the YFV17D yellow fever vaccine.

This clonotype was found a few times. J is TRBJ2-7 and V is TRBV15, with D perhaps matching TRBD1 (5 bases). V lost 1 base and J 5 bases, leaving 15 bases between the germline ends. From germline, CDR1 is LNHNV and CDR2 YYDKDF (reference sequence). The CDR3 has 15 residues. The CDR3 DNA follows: TGTGCCACCAGCAGAGGTGGATCAGGGTTCCACGAGCAGTACGTC. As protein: CATSRGGSGFHEQYV.

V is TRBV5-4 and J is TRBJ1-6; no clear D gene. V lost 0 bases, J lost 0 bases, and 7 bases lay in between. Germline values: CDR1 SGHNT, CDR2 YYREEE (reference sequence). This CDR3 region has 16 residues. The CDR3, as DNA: TGTGCCAGCAGCTTGGACCGGAGCTCCTATAATTCACCCCTCCACTTT. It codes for CASSLDRSSYNSPLHF. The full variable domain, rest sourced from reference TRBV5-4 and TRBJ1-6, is ETGVTQSPTHLIKTRGQQVTLRCSSQSGHNTVSWYQQALGQGPQFIFQYYREEENGRGNFPPRFSGLQFPNYSSELNVNALELDDSALYLCASSLDRSSYNSPLHFGNGTRLTVT.

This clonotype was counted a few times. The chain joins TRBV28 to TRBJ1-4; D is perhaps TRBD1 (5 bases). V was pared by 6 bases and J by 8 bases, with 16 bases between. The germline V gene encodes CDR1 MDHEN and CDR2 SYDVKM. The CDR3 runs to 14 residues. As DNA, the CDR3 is TGTGCCAGCAGCGGGGGGGGGATCCCCGAAAAACTGTTTTTT. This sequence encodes CASSGGGIPEKLFF. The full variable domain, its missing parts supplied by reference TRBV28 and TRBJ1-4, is DVKVTQSSRYLVKRTGEKVFLECVQDMDHENMFWYRQDPGLGLRLIYFSYDVKMKEKGDIPEGYSVSREKKERFSLILESASTNQTSMYLCASSGGGIPEKLFFGSGTQLSVL.

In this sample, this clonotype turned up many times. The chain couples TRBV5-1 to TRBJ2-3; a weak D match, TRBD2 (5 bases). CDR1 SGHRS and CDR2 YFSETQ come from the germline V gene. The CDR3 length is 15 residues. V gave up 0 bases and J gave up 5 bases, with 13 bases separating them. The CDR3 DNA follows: TGCGCCAGCAGCTTGGATTTGAGGGTTGAAGATACGCAGTATTTT. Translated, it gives CASSLDLRVEDTQYF.

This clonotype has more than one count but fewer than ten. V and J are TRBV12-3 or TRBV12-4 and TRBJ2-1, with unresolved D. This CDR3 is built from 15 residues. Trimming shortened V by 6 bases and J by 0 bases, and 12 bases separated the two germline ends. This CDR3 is CASRPRAGSYNEQFF. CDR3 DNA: TGTGCCAGCAGGCCCCGGGCAGGCTCCTACAATGAGCAGTTCTTC.

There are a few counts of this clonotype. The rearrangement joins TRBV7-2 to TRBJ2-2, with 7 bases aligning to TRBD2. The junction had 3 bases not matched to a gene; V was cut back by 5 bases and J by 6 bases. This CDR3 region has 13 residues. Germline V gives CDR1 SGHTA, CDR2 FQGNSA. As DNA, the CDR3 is TGTGCCAGCAGCGGGAGGGTAGCCGGGGAGCTGTTTTTT. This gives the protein CASSGRVAGELFF.

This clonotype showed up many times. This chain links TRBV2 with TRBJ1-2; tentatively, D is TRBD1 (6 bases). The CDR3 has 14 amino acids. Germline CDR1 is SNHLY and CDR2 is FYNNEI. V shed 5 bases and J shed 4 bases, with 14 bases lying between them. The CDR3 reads CASSPLGTSYGYTF. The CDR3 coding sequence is TGTGCCAGCAGTCCCCTTGGGACAAGCTATGGCTACACCTTC.

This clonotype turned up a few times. The CDR3 is CASTPTGFSYEQYF. The CDR3 coding sequence is TGTGCCAGCACCCCGACAGGATTCTCCTACGAGCAGTACTTC. This chain uses TRBV7-9 with TRBJ2-7, with D perhaps matching TRBD1 (6 bases). V was shortened by 7 bases and J by 0 bases, with 13 bases between the two germline ends. This CDR3 contains 14 residues. The germline V gene encodes CDR1 SEHNR and CDR2 FQNEAQ (reference sequence). Full variable domain (remainder filled in from reference TRBV7-9 and TRBJ2-7): DTGVSQNPRHKITKRGQNVTFRCDPISEHNRLYWYRQTLGQGPEFLTYFQNEAQLEKSRLLSDRFSAERPKGSFSTLEIQRTEQGDSAMYLCASTPTGFSYEQYFGPGTRLTVT.

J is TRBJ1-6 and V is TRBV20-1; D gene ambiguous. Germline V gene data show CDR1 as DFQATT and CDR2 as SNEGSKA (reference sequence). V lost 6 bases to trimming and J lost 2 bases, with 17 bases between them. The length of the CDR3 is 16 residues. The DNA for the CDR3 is TGCAGTGCCGCCGACGTTTTTCCTACCTATAATTCACCCCTCCACTTT. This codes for CSAADVFPTYNSPLHF.

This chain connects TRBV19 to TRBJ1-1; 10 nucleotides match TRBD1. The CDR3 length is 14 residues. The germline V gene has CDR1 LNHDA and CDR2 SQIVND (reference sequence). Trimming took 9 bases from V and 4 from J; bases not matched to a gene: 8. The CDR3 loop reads CASAHGQGGTEAFF. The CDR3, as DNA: TGTGCCAGCGCACATGGACAGGGGGGCACTGAAGCTTTCTTT.

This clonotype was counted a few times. The CDR3 loop is CSARTGTSGGAGDTQYF. As DNA, the CDR3 is TGCAGTGCTAGGACCGGGACTAGCGGGGGGGCTGGAGATACGCAGTATTTT. This sequence joins TRBV20-1 and TRBJ2-3; 16 nucleotides agree with TRBD2. The V segment lost 3 bases and the J segment 5 bases; nucleotides outside the gene matches: 8. This CDR3 comprises 17 residues. Per germline, CDR1 DFQATT and CDR2 SNEGSKA (reference sequence).

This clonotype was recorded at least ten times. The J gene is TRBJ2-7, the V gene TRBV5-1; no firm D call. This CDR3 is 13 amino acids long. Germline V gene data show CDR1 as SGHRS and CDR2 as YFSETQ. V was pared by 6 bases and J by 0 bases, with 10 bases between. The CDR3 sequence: CASKWTDSYEQYF. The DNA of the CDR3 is TGCGCCAGCAAGTGGACGGACTCCTACGAGCAGTACTTC.

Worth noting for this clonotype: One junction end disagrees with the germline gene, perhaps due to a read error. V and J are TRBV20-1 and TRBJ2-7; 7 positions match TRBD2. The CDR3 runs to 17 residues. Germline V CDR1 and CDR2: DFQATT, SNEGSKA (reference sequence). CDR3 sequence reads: CSDRGYRATSVPYEQYF. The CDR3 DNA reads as TGCAGTGATAGAGGCTACCGGGCAACTAGCGTCCCCTACGAGCAGTACTTC.

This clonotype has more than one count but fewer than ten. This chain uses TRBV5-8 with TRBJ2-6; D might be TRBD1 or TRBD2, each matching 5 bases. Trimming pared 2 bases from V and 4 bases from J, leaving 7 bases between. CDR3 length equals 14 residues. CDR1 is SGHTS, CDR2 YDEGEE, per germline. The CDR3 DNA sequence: TGTGCCAGCAGCTTTTGGGGGGGGGCCAACGTCCTGACTTTC. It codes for CASSFWGGANVLTF.

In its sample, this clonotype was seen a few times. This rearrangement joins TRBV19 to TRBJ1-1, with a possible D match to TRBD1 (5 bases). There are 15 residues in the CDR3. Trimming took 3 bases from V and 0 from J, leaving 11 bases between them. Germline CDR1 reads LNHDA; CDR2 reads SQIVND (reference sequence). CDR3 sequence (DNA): TGTGCCAGTAGTATGGGGCGGACCTTGAACACTGAAGCTTTCTTT. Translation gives CASSMGRTLNTEAFF.

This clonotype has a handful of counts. CDR3 sequence: CASSYPDRVNTEAFF. Here the CDR3 DNA reads TGTGCCAGCAGTTACCCGGACAGGGTAAACACTGAAGCTTTCTTT. This chain connects TRBV6-2 or TRBV6-3 to TRBJ1-1; 8 bases align to TRBD1. With 2 bases clipped from V and 2 bases from J, the junction kept 4 bases outside the gene matches. Looked up from germline, CDR1 is MNHEY and CDR2 is SVGEGT. There are 15 residues in the CDR3.

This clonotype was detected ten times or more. The CDR3: CASSQDVPVNTEAFF. CDR3 nucleotide sequence: TGCGCCAGCAGCCAAGATGTCCCCGTGAACACTGAAGCTTTCTTT. V and J are TRBV4-3 and TRBJ1-1; no clear D gene. From germline, CDR1 is LGHNA and CDR2 YSLEER. The V gene lost 0 bases and the J gene lost 0 bases, with 8 bases spanning the gap. This CDR3 contains 15 residues.

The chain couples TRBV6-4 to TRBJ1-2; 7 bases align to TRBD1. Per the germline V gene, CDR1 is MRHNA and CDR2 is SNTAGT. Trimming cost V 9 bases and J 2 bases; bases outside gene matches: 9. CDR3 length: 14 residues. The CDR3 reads CASRRDSGNYGYTF. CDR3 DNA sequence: TGTGCCAGTAGACGGGACAGCGGGAACTATGGCTACACCTTC.

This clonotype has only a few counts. The CDR3 nucleotides are TGTGCCAGTAGTGAATCCTGGATGGCGGGCACGCAGTATTTT. This gives the protein CASSESWMAGTQYF. The V and J genes are TRBV19 and TRBJ2-3, with D possibly TRBD2 on 5 matching bases. The CDR3 loop spans 14 amino acids. The germline V and J ends were trimmed by 5 bases and 9 bases, with 18 bases remaining between them. The germline gives CDR1 LNHDA, CDR2 SQIVND (reference sequence).

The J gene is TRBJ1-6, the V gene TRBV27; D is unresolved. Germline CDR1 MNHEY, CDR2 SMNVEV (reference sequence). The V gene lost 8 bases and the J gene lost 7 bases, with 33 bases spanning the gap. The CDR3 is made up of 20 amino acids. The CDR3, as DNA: TGTGCCAGCCACCGGCTTCCTCCTGGGTATGGTTCCGGACTCAATTCACCCCTCCACTTT. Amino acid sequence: CASHRLPPGYGSGLNSPLHF.

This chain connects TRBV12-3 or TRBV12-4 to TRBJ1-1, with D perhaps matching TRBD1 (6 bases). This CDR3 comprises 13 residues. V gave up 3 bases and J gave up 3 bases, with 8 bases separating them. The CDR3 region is CASSFDRHTEAFF. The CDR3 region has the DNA TGTGCCAGCAGTTTCGACAGGCACACTGAAGCTTTCTTT.

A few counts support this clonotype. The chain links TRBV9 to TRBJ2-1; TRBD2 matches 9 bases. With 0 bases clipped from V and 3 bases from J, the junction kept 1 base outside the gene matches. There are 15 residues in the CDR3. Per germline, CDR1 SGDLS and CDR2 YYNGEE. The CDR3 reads CASSVVAGDYNEQFF. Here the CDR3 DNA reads TGTGCCAGCAGCGTAGTAGCGGGGGACTACAATGAGCAGTTCTTC.

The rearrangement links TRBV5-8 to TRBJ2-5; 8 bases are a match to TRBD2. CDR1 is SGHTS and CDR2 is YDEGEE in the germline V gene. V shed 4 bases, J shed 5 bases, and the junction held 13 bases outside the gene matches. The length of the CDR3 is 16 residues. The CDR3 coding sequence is TGTGCCAGCAGCAGTACAATCGGGGGGGAGGTGGAGACCCAGTACTTC. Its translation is CASSSTIGGEVETQYF.

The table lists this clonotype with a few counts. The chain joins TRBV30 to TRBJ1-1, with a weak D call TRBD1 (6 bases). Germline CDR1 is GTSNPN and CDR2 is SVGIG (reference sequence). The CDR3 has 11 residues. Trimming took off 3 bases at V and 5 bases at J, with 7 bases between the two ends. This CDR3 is CAWRGGTEAFF. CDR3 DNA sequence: TGTGCCTGGAGAGGGGGAACTGAAGCTTTCTTT.

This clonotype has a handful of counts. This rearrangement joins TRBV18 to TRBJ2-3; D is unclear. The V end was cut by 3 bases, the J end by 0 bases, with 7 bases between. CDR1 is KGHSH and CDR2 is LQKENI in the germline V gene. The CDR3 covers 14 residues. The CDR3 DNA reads TGTGCCAGCTCACCGCCAGTCAGCACAGATACGCAGTATTTT. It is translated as CASSPPVSTDTQYF.